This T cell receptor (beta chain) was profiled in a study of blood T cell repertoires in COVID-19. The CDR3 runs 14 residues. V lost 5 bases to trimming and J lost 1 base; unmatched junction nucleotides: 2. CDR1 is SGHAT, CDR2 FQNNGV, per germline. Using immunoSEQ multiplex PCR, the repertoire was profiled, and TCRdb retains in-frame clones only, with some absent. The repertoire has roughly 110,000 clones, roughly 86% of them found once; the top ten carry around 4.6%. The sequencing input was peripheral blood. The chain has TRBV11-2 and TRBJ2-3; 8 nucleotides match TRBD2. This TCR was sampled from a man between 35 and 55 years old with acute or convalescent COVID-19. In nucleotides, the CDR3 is TGTGCCAGCAGCGAACTAGCGGGCACAGATACGCAGTATTTT. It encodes CASSELAGTDTQYF.